The rows below give T cell receptor beta chains drawn from one sample of a study of T-cell reconstitution after alpha-beta-depleted transplantation in children. TCRdb called the PCR reads again in MiXCR, with one record for every CDR3 protein. The sample has 440,000 or so distinct CDR3 sequences; over 40% are singletons. The specimen comprised PBMCs, sampled before TCRalphabeta/CD19-depleted stem cell transplant. These receptors were collected from a girl under 10 years old with aplastic anemia, due to receive a stem cell transplant. Each CDR3 is given with its conserved first and last residue.

TRBV6-5,TRBJ2-7,CASSYSSGIRNEQYF
TRBV20-1,TRBJ1-1,CSARDRGPNTEAFF
TRBV18,TRBJ1-5,CASSPGGGTQPQHF
TRBV28,TRBJ2-1,CASSTPGLALFEQFF
TRBV9,TRBJ2-7,CASSVLGGASYEQYF
TRBV5-1,TRBJ2-7,CASSLARTGGGEQYF
TRBV20-1,TRBJ2-7,CSASSSGIGREQYF
TRBV24-1,TRBJ2-1,CATSDPPRGTGGSDEQFF
TRBV29-1,TRBJ2-5,CSAGGGNGETQYF
TRBV5-6,TRBJ1-5,CASSFDGTRRNQPQHF
TRBV9,TRBJ1-2,CASSGEGGRYGYTF
TRBV27,TRBJ2-7,CASSFSGGSYEQYF
TRBV7-2,TRBJ2-5,CASSLAHRQGETQYF
TRBV9,TRBJ2-3,CASSVEGATPGDTQYF
TRBV5-1,TRBJ2-1,CASSSFGTSFEQFF
TRBV28,TRBJ2-7,CASSLTPGGPYEQYF
TRBV12-3/TRBV12-4,TRBJ1-5,CASSLGQISNQPQHF
TRBV12-3/TRBV12-4,TRBJ2-7,CASSPGSGIAEQYF
TRBV15,TRBJ2-3,CATSRDDTQYF
TRBV20-1,TRBJ2-1,CSVDNVRNEQFF